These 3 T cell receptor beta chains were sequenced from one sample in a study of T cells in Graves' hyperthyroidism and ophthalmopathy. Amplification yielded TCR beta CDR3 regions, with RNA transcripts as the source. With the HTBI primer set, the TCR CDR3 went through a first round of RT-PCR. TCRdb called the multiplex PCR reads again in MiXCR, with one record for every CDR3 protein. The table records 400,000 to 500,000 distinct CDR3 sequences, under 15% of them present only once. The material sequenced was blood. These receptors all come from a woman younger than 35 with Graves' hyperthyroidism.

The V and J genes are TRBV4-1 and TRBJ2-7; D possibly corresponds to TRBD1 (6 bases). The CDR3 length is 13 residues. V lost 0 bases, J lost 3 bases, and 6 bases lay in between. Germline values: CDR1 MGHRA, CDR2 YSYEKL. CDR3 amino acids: CASSQDRGYEQYV. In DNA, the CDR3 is TGCGCCAGCAGCCAAGACAGGGGCTACGAGCAGTACGTC.

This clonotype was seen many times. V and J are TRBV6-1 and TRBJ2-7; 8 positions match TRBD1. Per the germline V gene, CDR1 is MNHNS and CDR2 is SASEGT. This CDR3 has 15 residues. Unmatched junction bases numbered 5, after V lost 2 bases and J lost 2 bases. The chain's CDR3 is CASSELWTGPYEQYV. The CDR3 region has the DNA TGTGCCAGCAGTGAACTCTGGACAGGGCCCTACGAGCAGTACGTC.

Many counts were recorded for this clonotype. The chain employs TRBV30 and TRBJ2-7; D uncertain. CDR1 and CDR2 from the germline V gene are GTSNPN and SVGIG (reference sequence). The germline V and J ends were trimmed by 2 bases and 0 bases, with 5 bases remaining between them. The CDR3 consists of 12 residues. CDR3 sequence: CAWSLSSYEQYF. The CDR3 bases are TGTGCCTGGAGTCTAAGCTCCTACGAGCAGTACTTC.